The 32 T cell receptor beta chains presented below share a single source sample, sequenced in a study of identical twins. TCRdb called the 5' RACE reads again in MiXCR, with one record for every CDR3 protein. This sample has about 890,000 distinct CDR3 sequences, with about 12% found just once. This sample also appeared in a second study, on yellow fever vaccine responses in identical twins.

The source material was PBMCs. The receptors derive from a young woman in good health.

This sequence joins TRBV5-1 and TRBJ2-2; D is possibly TRBD1 or TRBD2 (5 bases each). CDR3 length: 17 residues. The germline V and J ends were trimmed by 7 bases and 0 bases, with 19 bases remaining between them. Germline V gene sequence: CDR1 SGHRS, CDR2 YFSETQ. As DNA, the CDR3 is TGCGCCAGCTACTATAAAGCCGGGACCGCGAACACCGGGGAGCTGTTTTTT. Its translation is CASYYKAGTANTGELFF.

The chain uses TRBV6-1 and TRBJ2-7; D possibly corresponds to TRBD2 (5 bases). Germline V gene sequence: CDR1 MNHNS, CDR2 SASEGT. V lost 10 bases to trimming and J lost 4 bases, with 20 bases between them. CDR3 length: 14 amino acids. CDR3 protein: CATSTTGKSYEQYV. The CDR3 DNA reads TGTGCCACCTCAACCACCGGGAAAAGTTACGAGCAGTACGTC.

This rearrangement joins TRBV2 to TRBJ1-2, with a tentative D call TRBD1 (5 bases). CDR1 SNHLY and CDR2 FYNNEI come from the germline V gene. The CDR3 sequence is 12 residues long. Trimming took 7 bases from V and 4 from J, leaving 10 bases between them. The CDR3 region has the DNA TGTGCCAGCATAGGGGTCGCCTATGGCTACACCTTC. This gives the protein CASIGVAYGYTF.

The J gene is TRBJ2-7, the V gene TRBV29-1, with 13 nucleotides matching TRBD2. V shed 1 base and J 4 bases; nucleotides not matched to a gene: 4. This CDR3 has 15 amino acids. In germline, CDR1 is SQVTM, CDR2 ANQGSEA. The CDR3 is CSVEATTSGRYEQYF. The CDR3 DNA is TGCAGCGTTGAAGCAACGACTAGCGGGAGGTACGAGCAGTACTTC.

The chain uses TRBV6-2 or TRBV6-3 and TRBJ2-1; 9 bases align to TRBD2. J was trimmed by 4 bases and V by 10 bases; bases with no gene match: 11. This CDR3 region has 15 residues. The germline gives CDR1 MNHEY, CDR2 SVGEGT. The CDR3 bases are TGTGCCACGACCGGTTTTCTAGCGGGGTACAATGAGCAGTTCTTC. It yields the protein CATTGFLAGYNEQFF.

The genes are TRBV10-1 and TRBJ2-1; D gene ambiguous. Trimming stripped 0 bases from V and 5 bases from J, with 8 bases between. The germline gives CDR1 WNHNN, CDR2 SYGVQD (reference sequence). The CDR3 is 14 amino acids. As DNA, the CDR3 is TGCGCCAGCAGTGAGTCGTCACGTAACAATGAGCAGTTCTTC. This sequence encodes CASSESSRNNEQFF.

This clonotype has just a few counts. The chain employs TRBV7-9 and TRBJ1-5; no clear D gene. Trimming took 1 base from V and 5 from J, leaving 9 bases between them. The CDR3 runs 14 residues. The germline gives CDR1 SEHNR, CDR2 FQNEAQ (reference sequence). CDR3 in DNA: TGTGCCAGCAGCTTAGTCACCGCAGATCAGCCCCAGCATTTT. Amino acids: CASSLVTADQPQHF.

In its sample, this clonotype was seen a few times. The genes are TRBV25-1 and TRBJ2-5; the D is unclear. Trimming left V 4 bases short and J 3 bases short, with 15 bases between. This CDR3 has 15 residues. Germline assignment: CDR1 MGHDK and CDR2 SYGVNS. This CDR3 reads CASSVKGIGEETQYF. CDR3 DNA: TGTGCCAGCAGTGTAAAGGGTATTGGGGAAGAGACCCAGTACTTC.

In nucleotides, the CDR3 is TGCAGTGCTAGAGATCGGGCAGCTACTAACTATGGCTACACCTTC. It encodes CSARDRAATNYGYTF. The chain is built from TRBV20-1 and TRBJ1-2; no firm D call. From germline, CDR1 is DFQATT and CDR2 SNEGSKA (reference sequence). Trimming removed 0 bases at V and 0 bases at J, with 11 bases between. The CDR3 consists of 15 residues.

This clonotype was picked up a small number of times. The chain recombines TRBV5-5 with TRBJ2-1; 8 nucleotides match TRBD1. Germline lookup yields CDR1 SGHKS and CDR2 YYEKEE (reference sequence). This CDR3 comprises 16 residues. The J segment lost 6 bases and the V segment lost 3 bases, leaving 11 bases of the junction unmatched. The CDR3 protein is CASSSTGQVLGNEQFF. The CDR3 nucleotides are TGTGCCAGCAGCTCAACGGGACAGGTACTAGGCAATGAGCAGTTCTTC.

This clonotype occurred many times. This sequence joins TRBV3-1 and TRBJ2-3; TRBD2 agrees at 8 bases. The CDR3 has 16 residues. Per germline, CDR1 LGHDT and CDR2 YNNKEL (reference sequence). The V and J ends lost 0 bases and 0 bases, in that order; junction bases with no gene match: 2. In DNA, the CDR3 is TGTGCCAGCAGCCAAGAGGCTAGCGGGAGCACAGATACGCAGTATTTT. Its translation: CASSQEASGSTDTQYF.

This clonotype was observed a handful of times. J is TRBJ2-5 and V is TRBV5-1; TRBD2 aligns across 9 bases. Germline trimming cut 0 bases from V and 2 bases from J; bases unmatched to any gene: 2. The V gene's germline CDR1 is SGHRS and CDR2 YFSETQ. This CDR3 region has 15 residues. The CDR3: CASSLGTSAQETQYF. The DNA of the CDR3 is TGCGCCAGCAGCTTGGGGACTAGCGCACAAGAGACCCAGTACTTC.

This sequence joins TRBV9 and TRBJ2-5, with TRBD2 as a possible D gene (6 bases). Trimming took 3 bases from V and 7 from J, leaving 16 bases between them. The germline V gene encodes CDR1 SGDLS and CDR2 YYNGEE. The CDR3 extends over 14 amino acids. CDR3 DNA sequence: TGTGCCAGCAGCGCCGGCGGGACGGAGGGGACCCAGTACTTC. This translates into CASSAGGTEGTQYF.

The chain recombines TRBV9 with TRBJ2-7; maybe TRBD2 (6 bases). The CDR3 is made up of 15 amino acids. V lost 3 bases and J lost 0, with 13 bases in between. Germline V gives CDR1 SGDLS, CDR2 YYNGEE. In DNA form, the CDR3 reads TGTGCCAGCAGCGAGGGCGGGGCCTACTCCTACGAGCAGTACTTC. Protein: CASSEGGAYSYEQYF.

This chain uses TRBV27 with TRBJ1-1; 9 bases line up with TRBD1. The CDR3 is 16 residues long. Germline V gene sequence: CDR1 MNHEY, CDR2 SMNVEV (reference sequence). V shed 6 bases, J shed 10 bases, and the junction held 18 bases outside the gene matches. The CDR3 sequence: CASRHSSGTGIVVAFF. Written as DNA, the CDR3 is TGTGCCAGCAGACACAGCAGCGGGACAGGGATAGTGGTAGCTTTCTTT.

This clonotype was counted a few times. This sequence joins TRBV12-3 or TRBV12-4 and TRBJ2-5; the match to TRBD2 covers 12 bases. The CDR3 contains 17 residues. The junction had 10 bases not matched to a gene; V was cut back by 3 bases and J by 5 bases. CDR3 region: CASSFLAGGPVGETQYF. The CDR3 DNA reads as TGTGCCAGCAGTTTTCTAGCGGGAGGGCCGGTGGGGGAGACCCAGTACTTC.

The chain combines TRBV11-1 with TRBJ2-2, with 8 bases lining up with TRBD2. Germline loops: CDR1 SGHAT, CDR2 FQDESV (reference sequence). The CDR3 spans 20 residues. Losses at the gene ends were 0 bases for V and 0 bases for J; bases not matched to a gene: 12. CDR3 in amino acids: CASSLAGLALIPPNTGELFF. The CDR3 DNA reads TGTGCCAGCAGCTTAGCAGGACTAGCTTTAATCCCGCCGAACACCGGGGAGCTGTTTTTT.

The rearrangement links TRBV10-2 to TRBJ2-4; TRBD2 matches at 8 bases. Germline loops: CDR1 WSHSY, CDR2 SAAADI. V was pared by 3 bases and J by 1 base, with 8 bases of the junction left unmatched. The CDR3 consists of 17 residues. The CDR3 sequence is CASSDWAGGAAKNIQYF. DNA for the CDR3: TGCGCCAGCAGTGACTGGGCGGGAGGTGCGGCCAAAAACATTCAGTACTTC.

This clonotype was picked up a small number of times. J is TRBJ2-7 and V is TRBV11-1; TRBD1 aligns across 7 bases. The CDR3 extends over 18 amino acids. V trimming: 1 base; J trimming: 2 bases; junction bases outside the gene matches: 14. CDR1 is SGHAT and CDR2 is FQDESV in the germline V gene (reference sequence). In DNA form, the CDR3 reads TGTGCCAGCAGCTTAGTTGCCGTGGGGACAGTAGCCGCCTACGAGCAGTACTTC. Translation gives CASSLVAVGTVAAYEQYF.

V usage is TRBV3-1 and J usage is TRBJ2-5; D not certain. The V gene lost 3 bases and the J gene lost 5 bases, with 10 bases spanning the gap. The CDR3 is 13 amino acids. Germline values: CDR1 LGHDT, CDR2 YNNKEL (reference sequence). The DNA of the CDR3 is TGTGCCAGCAGCCAGGACGGATGGGAGACCCAGTACTTC. Amino acids: CASSQDGWETQYF.

This clonotype was seen repeatedly, ten times or more. The genes are TRBV9 and TRBJ2-3; tentative D call: TRBD2 (5 bases). The V gene lost 4 bases and the J gene lost 2 bases, with 14 bases spanning the gap. The CDR3 totals 15 residues. The germline V gene encodes CDR1 SGDLS and CDR2 YYNGEE. CDR3 coding DNA: TGTGCCAGCAGCCCTCAGCGGAAACACACAGATACGCAGTATTTT. Amino acids: CASSPQRKHTDTQYF.

V and J are TRBV7-6 and TRBJ2-1; TRBD2 matches 8 bases. This CDR3 is 21 amino acids long. The V and J ends lost 0 bases and 0 bases, in that order; junction bases with no gene match: 16. In germline, CDR1 is SGHVS, CDR2 FNYEAQ. The CDR3 is CASSLALRGSGGPSSYNEQFF. In DNA, the CDR3 is TGTGCCAGCAGCTTAGCGCTCCGGGGGTCGGGAGGGCCGAGCTCCTACAATGAGCAGTTCTTC.

The chain uses TRBV5-1 and TRBJ2-7; TRBD2 agrees at 9 bases. With V trimmed by 4 bases and J by 0 bases, 14 bases remained unmatched. CDR3 length: 18 residues. CDR1 and CDR2 from the germline V gene are SGHRS and YFSETQ. This CDR3 reads CASSNRGSGGPLSYEQYF. In DNA form, the CDR3 reads TGCGCCAGCAGCAACCGTGGTAGCGGGGGTCCCCTCTCCTACGAGCAGTACTTC.

As concerns this clonotype: Germline is not matched at one junction end, which may reflect a read error. V usage is TRBV11-2 and J usage is TRBJ2-7; 12 bases align to TRBD2. CDR3 length: 16 residues. The germline CDR1 and CDR2 sequences are SGHAT and FQNNGV. CDR3 bases: TGTGCCAGCAGCCTAGAGACTAGCGGGGGAACCTACGAGCAGTACTTC. Translation: CASSLETSGGTYEQYF.

This clonotype was found a few times. The chain has TRBV7-3 and TRBJ1-1; D gene uncertain. Trimming stripped 1 base from V and 4 bases from J, with 10 bases between. CDR3 size: 14 residues. The V gene's germline CDR1 is SGHTA and CDR2 FQGTGA. Written as DNA, the CDR3 is TGTGCCAGCAGCTTAAATGGCATGGGCACTGAAGCTTTCTTT. Translating it yields CASSLNGMGTEAFF. The full variable domain, with the rest looked up from reference TRBV7-3 and TRBJ1-1, is GAGVSQTPSNKVTEKGKYVELRCDPISGHTALYWYRQSLGQGPEFLIYFQGTGAADDSGLPNDRFFAVRPEGSVSTLKIQRTERGDSAVYLCASSLNGMGTEAFFGQGTRLTVV.

This clonotype was observed at least ten times. V is TRBV12-3 or TRBV12-4 and J is TRBJ1-5; the D is unclear. The CDR3 covers 14 residues. The V and J ends lost 5 bases and 3 bases respectively, with 11 bases between them. The CDR3 bases are TGTGCCAGCAGTACCGGGCGTCCCAATCAGCCCCAGCATTTT. Its protein product is CASSTGRPNQPQHF.

This clonotype was detected ten times or more. The CDR3 protein is CASSLRVPGYTF. In DNA, the CDR3 is TGTGCCAGCAGCTTGAGGGTTCCTGGCTACACCTTC. The V call is TRBV12-3 or TRBV12-4, the J call TRBJ1-2; no clear D gene. The CDR3 extends over 12 amino acids. The V gene lost 6 bases and the J gene lost 7 bases, with 12 bases spanning the gap.

This clonotype has at least ten counts. V usage is TRBV29-1 and J usage is TRBJ2-5, with 9 bases that match TRBD1. The germline V gene encodes CDR1 SQVTM and CDR2 ANQGSEA. This CDR3 comprises 13 residues. The V gene end was trimmed by 8 bases and the J gene end by 5 bases; junction bases not matched to a gene: 9. CDR3: CSYPGQGLETQYF. CDR3 in DNA: TGCAGCTATCCGGGACAGGGTTTGGAGACCCAGTACTTC.

This clonotype was detected many times. V gene TRBV7-3 combines with J gene TRBJ2-1; tentatively, D is TRBD2 (5 bases). The CDR3 has 13 residues. V was cut by 8 bases and J by 0 bases, with 8 bases left in between. Germline V gene data show CDR1 as SGHTA and CDR2 as FQGTGA. The CDR3 nucleotides are TGTGCCAGCGGACTTAGCTCCTACAATGAGCAGTTCTTC. Encoded protein: CASGLSSYNEQFF.

The chain joins TRBV12-3 or TRBV12-4 to TRBJ2-5; 13 bases fit TRBD2. V trimming: 7 bases; J trimming: 7 bases; junction bases outside the gene matches: 12. There are 16 residues in the CDR3. The CDR3 here is CASNRALGLAGRTQYF. The CDR3 DNA is TGTGCCAGCAACCGGGCCCTGGGACTAGCGGGAAGGACCCAGTACTTC.

The genes are TRBV7-3 and TRBJ1-6; D remains unclear. Per the germline V gene, CDR1 is SGHTA and CDR2 is FQGTGA. Trimming left V 2 bases short and J 8 bases short, with 13 bases between. The CDR3 is 15 amino acids. The CDR3 loop reads CASSLSLQPDSPLHF. CDR3 coding DNA: TGTGCCAGCAGCTTATCGTTGCAACCGGATTCACCCCTCCACTTT.

The chain links TRBV7-3 to TRBJ2-1; 11 bases map to TRBD2. This CDR3 is built from 17 residues. Germline trimming cut 0 bases from V and 4 bases from J; bases unmatched to any gene: 5. Germline V CDR1 and CDR2: SGHTA, FQGTGA. CDR3 residues: CASSLTTIAGGYNEQFF. Written as DNA, the CDR3 is TGTGCCAGCAGCTTAACAACTATAGCGGGAGGGTACAATGAGCAGTTCTTC.